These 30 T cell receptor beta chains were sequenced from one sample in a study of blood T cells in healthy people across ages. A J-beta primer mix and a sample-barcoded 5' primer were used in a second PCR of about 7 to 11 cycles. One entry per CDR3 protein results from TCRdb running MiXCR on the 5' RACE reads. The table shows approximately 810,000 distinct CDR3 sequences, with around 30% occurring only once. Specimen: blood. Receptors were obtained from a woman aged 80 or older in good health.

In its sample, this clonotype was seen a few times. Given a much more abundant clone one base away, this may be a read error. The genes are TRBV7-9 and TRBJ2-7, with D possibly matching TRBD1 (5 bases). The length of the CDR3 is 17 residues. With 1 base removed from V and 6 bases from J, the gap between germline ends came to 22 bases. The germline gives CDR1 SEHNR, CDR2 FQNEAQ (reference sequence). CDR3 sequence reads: CASSLEPLGAGSGEQYF. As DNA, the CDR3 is TGTGCCAGCAGCTTAGAACCCCTAGGGGCAGGCTCGGGCGAGCAGTACTTC. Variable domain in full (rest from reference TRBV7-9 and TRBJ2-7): DTGVSQNPRHKITKRGQNVTFRCDPISEHNRLYWYRQTLGQGPEFLTYFQNEAQLEKSRLLSDRFSAERPKGSFSTLEIQRTEQGDSAMYLCASSLEPLGAGSGEQYFGPGTRLTVT.

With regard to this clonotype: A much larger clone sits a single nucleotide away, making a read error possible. The CDR3 sequence is CASSEVGRVEQYF. The CDR3 DNA follows: TGTGCCAGCAGTGAAGTAGGCAGGGTGGAGCAGTACTTC. This sequence joins TRBV2 and TRBJ2-5; a possible D gene is TRBD1 (5 bases). This CDR3 is built from 13 residues. CDR1 SNHLY and CDR2 FYNNEI come from the germline V gene. V was clipped by 1 base and J by 11 bases, with 14 bases between them.

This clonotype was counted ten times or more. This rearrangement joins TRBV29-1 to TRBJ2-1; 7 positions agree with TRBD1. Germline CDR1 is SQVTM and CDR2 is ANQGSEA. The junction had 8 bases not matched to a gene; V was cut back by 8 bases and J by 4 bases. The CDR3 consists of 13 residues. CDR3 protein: CSTRTGLYNEQFF. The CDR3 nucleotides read TGCAGCACGCGGACAGGCCTATACAATGAGCAGTTCTTC.

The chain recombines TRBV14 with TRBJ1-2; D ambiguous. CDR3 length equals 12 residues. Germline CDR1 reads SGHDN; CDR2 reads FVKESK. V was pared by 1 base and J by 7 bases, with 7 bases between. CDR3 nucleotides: TGTGCCAGCAGCCAAGCAGGTGGTGGCTACACCTTC. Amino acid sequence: CASSQAGGGYTF.

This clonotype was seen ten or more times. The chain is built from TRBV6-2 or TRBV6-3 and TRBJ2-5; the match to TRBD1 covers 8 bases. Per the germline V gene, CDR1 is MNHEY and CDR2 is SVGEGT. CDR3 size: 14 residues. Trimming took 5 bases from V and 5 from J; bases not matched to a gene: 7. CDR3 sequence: CASSQQGVGETQYF. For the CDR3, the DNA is TGTGCCAGCAGTCAACAGGGGGTTGGGGAGACCCAGTACTTC.

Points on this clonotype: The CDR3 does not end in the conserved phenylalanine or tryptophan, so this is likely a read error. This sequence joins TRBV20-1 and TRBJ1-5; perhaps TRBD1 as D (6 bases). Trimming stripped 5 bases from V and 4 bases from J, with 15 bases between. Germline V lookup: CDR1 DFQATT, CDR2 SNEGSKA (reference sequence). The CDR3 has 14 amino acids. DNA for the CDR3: TGCAGTGCTCCTCCCGGGACACCTAATCAGCCCCAGCATGTT. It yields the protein CSAPPGTPNQPQHV.

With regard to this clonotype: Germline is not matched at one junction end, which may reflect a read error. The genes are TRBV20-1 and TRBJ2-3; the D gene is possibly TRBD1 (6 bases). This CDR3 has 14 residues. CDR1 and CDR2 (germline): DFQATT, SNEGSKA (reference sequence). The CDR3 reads CSARDLGGFYEQYF. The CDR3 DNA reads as TGCAGTGCTAGAGATTTAGGGGGATTCTACGAGCAGTACTTT.

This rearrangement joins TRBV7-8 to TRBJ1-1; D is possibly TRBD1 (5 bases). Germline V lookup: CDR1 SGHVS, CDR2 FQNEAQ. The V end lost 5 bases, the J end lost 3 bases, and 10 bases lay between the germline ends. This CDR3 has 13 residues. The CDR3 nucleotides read TGTGCCAGCAGCATGAAGGGGTACACTGAAGCTTTCTTT. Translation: CASSMKGYTEAFF.

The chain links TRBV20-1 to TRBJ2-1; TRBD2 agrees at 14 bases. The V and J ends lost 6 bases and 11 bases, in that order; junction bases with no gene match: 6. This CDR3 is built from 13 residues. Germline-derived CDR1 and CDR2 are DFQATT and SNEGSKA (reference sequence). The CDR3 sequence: CSAPTSGGVKQFF. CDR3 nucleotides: TGCAGTGCGCCGACTAGCGGGGGGGTAAAGCAGTTCTTC.

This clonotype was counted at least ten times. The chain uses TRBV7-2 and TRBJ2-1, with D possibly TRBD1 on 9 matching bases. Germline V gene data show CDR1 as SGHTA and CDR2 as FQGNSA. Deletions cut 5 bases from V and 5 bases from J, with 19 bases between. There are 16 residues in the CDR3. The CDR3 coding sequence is TGTGCCAGCAGCCCCGGGGGGGGACAGGGTAACAATGAGCAGTTCTTC. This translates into CASSPGGGQGNNEQFF.

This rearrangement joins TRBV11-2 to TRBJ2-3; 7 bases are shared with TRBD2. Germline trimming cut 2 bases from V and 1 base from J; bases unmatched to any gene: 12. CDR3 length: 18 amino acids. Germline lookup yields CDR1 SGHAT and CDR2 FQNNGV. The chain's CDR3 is CASSLRGGGSPGTDTQYF. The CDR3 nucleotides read TGTGCCAGCAGCTTAAGAGGTGGCGGGAGCCCCGGCACAGATACGCAGTATTTT.

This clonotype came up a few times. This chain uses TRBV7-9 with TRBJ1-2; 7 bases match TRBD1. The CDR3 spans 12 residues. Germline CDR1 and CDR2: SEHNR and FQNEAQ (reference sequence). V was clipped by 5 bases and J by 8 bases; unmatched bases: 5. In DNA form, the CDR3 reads TGTGCCAGCAGCCCCCGACAGGGCGGCTACACCTTC. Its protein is CASSPRQGGYTF.

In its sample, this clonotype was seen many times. CDR3 nucleotide sequence: TGCGCCAGCAGCCAGGCCGGGACGGCCCCCTACAATGAGCAGTTCTTC. Protein: CASSQAGTAPYNEQFF. V gene TRBV4-1 combines with J gene TRBJ2-1; D is perhaps TRBD1 or TRBD2 (5 bases each). CDR1 and CDR2 from the germline V gene are MGHRA and YSYEKL. The CDR3 loop spans 16 amino acids. V lost 3 bases and J 2 bases, leaving 14 bases between the germline ends.

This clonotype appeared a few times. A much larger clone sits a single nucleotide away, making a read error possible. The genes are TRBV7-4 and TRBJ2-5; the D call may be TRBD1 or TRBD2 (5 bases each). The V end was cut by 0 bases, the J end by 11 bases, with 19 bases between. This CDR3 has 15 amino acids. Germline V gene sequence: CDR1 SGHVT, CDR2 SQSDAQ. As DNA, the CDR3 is TGTGCCAGCAGCTTAGCGTTGAGGGCTGGGGGTGAGCAGTACTTC. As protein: CASSLALRAGGEQYF. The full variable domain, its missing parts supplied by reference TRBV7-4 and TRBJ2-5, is GAGVSQSPRYKVAKRGRDVALRCDSISGHVTLYWYRQTLGQGSEVLTYSQSDAQRDKSGRPSGRFSAERPERSVSTLKIQRTEQGDSAVYLCASSLALRAGGEQYFGPGTRLLVL.

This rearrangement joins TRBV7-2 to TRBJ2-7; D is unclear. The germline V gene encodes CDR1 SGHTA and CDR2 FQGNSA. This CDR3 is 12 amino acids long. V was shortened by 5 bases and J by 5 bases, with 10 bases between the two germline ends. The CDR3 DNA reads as TGTGCCAGCAGCCTCGGTTGGAACGAGCAGTACTTC. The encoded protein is CASSLGWNEQYF. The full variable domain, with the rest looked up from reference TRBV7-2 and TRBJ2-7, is GAGVSQSPSNKVTEKGKDVELRCDPISGHTALYWYRQSLGQGLEFLIYFQGNSAPDKSGLPSDRFSAERTGGSVSTLTIQRTQQEDSAVYLCASSLGWNEQYFGPGTRLTVT.

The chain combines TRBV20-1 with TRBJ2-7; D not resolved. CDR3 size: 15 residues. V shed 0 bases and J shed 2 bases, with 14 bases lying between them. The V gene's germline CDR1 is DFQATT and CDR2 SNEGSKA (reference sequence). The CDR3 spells CSARDLQPLTYEQYF. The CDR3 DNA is TGCAGTGCTAGAGATCTACAGCCCCTGACCTACGAGCAGTACTTC.

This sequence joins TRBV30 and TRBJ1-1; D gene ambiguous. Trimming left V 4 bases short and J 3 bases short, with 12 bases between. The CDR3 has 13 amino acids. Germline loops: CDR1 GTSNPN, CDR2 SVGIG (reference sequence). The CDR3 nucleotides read TGTGCCTGGACCAGGACGTGGTACACTGAAGCTTTCTTT. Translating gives CAWTRTWYTEAFF. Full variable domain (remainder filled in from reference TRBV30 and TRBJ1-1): SQTIHQWPATLVQPVGSPLSLECTVEGTSNPNLYWYRQAAGRGLQLLFYSVGIGQISSEVPQNLSASRPQDRQFILSSKKLLLSDSGFYLCAWTRTWYTEAFFGQGTRLTVV.

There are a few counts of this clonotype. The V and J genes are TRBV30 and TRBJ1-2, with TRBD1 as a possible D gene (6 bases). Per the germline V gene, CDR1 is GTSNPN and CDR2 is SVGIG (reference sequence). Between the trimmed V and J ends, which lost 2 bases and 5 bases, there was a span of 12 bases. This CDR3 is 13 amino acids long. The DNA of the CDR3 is TGTGCCTGGAGTCGCGGGACATTTTATGGCTACACCTTC. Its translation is CAWSRGTFYGYTF. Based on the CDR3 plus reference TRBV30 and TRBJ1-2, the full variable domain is SQTIHQWPATLVQPVGSPLSLECTVEGTSNPNLYWYRQAAGRGLQLLFYSVGIGQISSEVPQNLSASRPQDRQFILSSKKLLLSDSGFYLCAWSRGTFYGYTFGSGTRLTVV.

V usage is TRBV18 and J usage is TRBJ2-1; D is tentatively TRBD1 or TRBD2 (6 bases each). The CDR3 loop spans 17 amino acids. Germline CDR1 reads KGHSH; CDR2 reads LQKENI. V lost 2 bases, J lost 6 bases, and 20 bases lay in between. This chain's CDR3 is CASSPTGGGLGVNEQFF. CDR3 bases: TGTGCCAGCTCACCAACTGGTGGGGGGCTCGGTGTCAATGAGCAGTTCTTC.

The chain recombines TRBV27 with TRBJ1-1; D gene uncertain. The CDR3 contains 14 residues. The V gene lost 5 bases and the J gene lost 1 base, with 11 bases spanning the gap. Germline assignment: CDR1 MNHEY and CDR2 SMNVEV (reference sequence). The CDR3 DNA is TGTGCCAGCAGTAGCCAGACAAAGAACACTGAAGCTTTCTTT. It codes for CASSSQTKNTEAFF.

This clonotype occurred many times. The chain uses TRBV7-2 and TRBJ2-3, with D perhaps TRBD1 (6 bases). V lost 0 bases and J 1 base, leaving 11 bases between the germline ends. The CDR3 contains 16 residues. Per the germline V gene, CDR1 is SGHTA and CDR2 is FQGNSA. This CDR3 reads CASSLAGAERTDTQYF. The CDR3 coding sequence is TGTGCCAGCAGCTTAGCGGGGGCGGAACGCACAGATACGCAGTATTTT.

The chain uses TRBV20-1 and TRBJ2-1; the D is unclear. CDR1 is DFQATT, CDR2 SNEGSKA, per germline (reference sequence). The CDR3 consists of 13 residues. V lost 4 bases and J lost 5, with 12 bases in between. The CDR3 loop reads CSATTGYNNEQFF. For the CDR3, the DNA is TGCAGTGCTACGACCGGGTATAACAATGAGCAGTTCTTC.

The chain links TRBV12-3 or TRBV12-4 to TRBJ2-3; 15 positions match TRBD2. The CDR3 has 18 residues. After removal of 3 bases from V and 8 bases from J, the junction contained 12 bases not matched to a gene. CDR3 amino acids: CASSFGLAGGISVGTQYF. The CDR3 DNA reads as TGTGCCAGCAGTTTTGGACTAGCGGGGGGGATAAGTGTTGGTACGCAGTATTTT.

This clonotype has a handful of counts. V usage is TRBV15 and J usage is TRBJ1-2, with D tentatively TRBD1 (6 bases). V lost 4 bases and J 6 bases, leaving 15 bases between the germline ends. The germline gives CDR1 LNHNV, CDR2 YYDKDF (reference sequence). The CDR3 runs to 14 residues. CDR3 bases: TGTGCCACCAGCATAACACAGGGACTCCATGGCTACACCTTC. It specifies CATSITQGLHGYTF.

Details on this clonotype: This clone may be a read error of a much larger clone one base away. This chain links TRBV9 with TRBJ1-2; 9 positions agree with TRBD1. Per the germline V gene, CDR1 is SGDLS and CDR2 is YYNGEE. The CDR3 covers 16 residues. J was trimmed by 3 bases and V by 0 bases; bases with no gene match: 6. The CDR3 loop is CASSVARDRGDYGYTF. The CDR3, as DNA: TGTGCCAGCAGCGTAGCTAGAGACAGGGGGGACTATGGCTACACCTTC.

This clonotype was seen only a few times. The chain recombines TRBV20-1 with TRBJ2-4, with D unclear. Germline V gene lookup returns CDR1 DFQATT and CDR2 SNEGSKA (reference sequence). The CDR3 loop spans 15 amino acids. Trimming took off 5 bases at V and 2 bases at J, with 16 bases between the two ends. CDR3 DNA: TGCAGTGCTCCTAACAGACGATTGACCAAAAACATTCAGTACTTC. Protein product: CSAPNRRLTKNIQYF.

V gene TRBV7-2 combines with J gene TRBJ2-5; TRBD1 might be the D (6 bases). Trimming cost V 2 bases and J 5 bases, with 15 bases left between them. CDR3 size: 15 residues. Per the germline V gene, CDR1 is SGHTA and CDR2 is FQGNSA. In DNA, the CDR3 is TGTGCCAGCAGCTTAATCGGGACACGGCAGGAGACCCAGTACTTC. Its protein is CASSLIGTRQETQYF.

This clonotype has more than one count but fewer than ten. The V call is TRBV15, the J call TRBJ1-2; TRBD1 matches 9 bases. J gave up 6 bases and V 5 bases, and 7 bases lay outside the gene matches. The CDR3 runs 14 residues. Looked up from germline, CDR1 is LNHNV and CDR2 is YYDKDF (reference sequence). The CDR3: CATSAQDRGHGYTF. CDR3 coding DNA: TGTGCCACCAGCGCTCAGGACAGGGGCCATGGCTACACCTTC.

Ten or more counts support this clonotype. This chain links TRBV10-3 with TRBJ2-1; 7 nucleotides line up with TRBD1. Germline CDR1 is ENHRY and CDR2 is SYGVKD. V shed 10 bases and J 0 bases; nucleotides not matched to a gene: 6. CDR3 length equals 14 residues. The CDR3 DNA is TGTGCCACCGGGACAGAGAGCTCCTACAATGAGCAGTTCTTC. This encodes CATGTESSYNEQFF.

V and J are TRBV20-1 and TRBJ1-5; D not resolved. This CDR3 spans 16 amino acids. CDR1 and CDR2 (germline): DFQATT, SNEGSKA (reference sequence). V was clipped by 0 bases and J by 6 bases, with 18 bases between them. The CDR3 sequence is CSARDIPARVGQPQHF. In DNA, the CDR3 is TGCAGTGCTAGAGATATCCCCGCGAGGGTAGGTCAGCCCCAGCATTTT.